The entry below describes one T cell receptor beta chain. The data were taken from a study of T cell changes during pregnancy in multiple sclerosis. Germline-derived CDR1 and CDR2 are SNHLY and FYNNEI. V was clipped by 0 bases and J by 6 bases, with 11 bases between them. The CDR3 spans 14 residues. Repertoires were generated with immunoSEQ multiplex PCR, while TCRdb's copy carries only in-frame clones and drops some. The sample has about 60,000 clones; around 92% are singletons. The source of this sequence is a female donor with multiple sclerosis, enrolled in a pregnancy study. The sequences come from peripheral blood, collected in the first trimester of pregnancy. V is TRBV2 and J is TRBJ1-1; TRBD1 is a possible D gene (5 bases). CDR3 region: CASSEALRGAEAFF. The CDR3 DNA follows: TGTGCCAGCAGTGAAGCGCTTAGGGGCGCTGAAGCTTTCTTT.